The T cell receptor (beta chain) described here comes from a study of blood T cells in healthy people across ages. General observations from the study: Samples with more naive T cells showed higher observed beta diversity. Diversity was higher, and naive CD4+ cells more numerous, in long-lived donors than in aged donors.

Combining a sample-barcoded 5' primer with a J-beta primer mix, a second PCR ran for about 7 to 11 cycles. MiXCR was run by TCRdb on the 5' RACE reads, yielding one entry per CDR3 protein. In the table there are 850,000 or so distinct CDR3 sequences, about 30% of which are singletons. V gave up 6 bases and J gave up 3 bases, with 20 bases separating them. This CDR3 contains 16 residues. CDR1 is MDHEN, CDR2 SYDVKM, per germline. Many counts were recorded for this clonotype. The antigen is unknown. V gene TRBV28 combines with J gene TRBJ2-5; TRBD2 is a possible D gene (6 bases). This TCR derives from a woman aged 80 or over in good health. Sequencing was done on a sample of blood. The DNA for the CDR3 is TGTGCCAGCAGCACTCAGTGGAGGGGAGGAGAAGAGACCCAGTACTTC. As protein: CASSTQWRGGEETQYF.